A single sample gave rise to the 27 T cell receptor beta chains below, sequenced in a study of shared clonotypes between healthy human individuals. Here immunoSEQ multiplex PCR was the method, and the copy in TCRdb shows in-frame clones only, minus some. The repertoire has about 2.1 million clones, about 92% of them found once; the top ten carry more than 1.5%. Only CD45RO-negative cells positively selected for CCR7 counted as naive CD8 cells, so terminally differentiated effector memory CD45RA+ cells were excluded. The sample comprised naive CD8+ T cells from PBMCs. The receptor set was obtained from a man younger than 35 in good health. Some clones in this sample may be carry-over from other donors' samples.

The chain carries TRBV19 and TRBJ2-7; D might be TRBD1 (7 bases). Deletions cut 9 bases from V and 2 bases from J, with 11 bases between. CDR3 size: 12 residues. Per germline, CDR1 LNHDA and CDR2 SQIVND (reference sequence). The CDR3 DNA reads TGTGCCAGCGCGGGACAGCCCTACGAGCAGTACTTC. Its translation is CASAGQPYEQYF.

The V gene is TRBV9, the J gene TRBJ2-7; D could derive from TRBD1 or TRBD2 (6 bases each). CDR1 SGDLS and CDR2 YYNGEE come from the germline V gene. The V end lost 3 bases, the J end lost 5 bases, and 12 bases lay between the germline ends. CDR3 length: 13 residues. The CDR3 DNA reads TGTGCCAGCAGCGGGGGGGCGGCCCACGAGCAGTACTTC. Protein sequence: CASSGGAAHEQYF. The variable domain in full, completed from reference TRBV9 and TRBJ2-7, reads DSGVTQTPKHLITATGQRVTLRCSPRSGDLSVYWYQQSLDQGLQFLIQYYNGEERAKGNILERFSAQQFPDLHSELNLSSLELGDSALYFCASSGGAAHEQYFGPGTRLTVT.

The chain links TRBV2 to TRBJ2-7; D ambiguous. CDR1 SNHLY and CDR2 FYNNEI come from the germline V gene. The length of the CDR3 is 15 residues. V lost 4 bases to trimming and J lost 0 bases, with 13 bases between them. In DNA, the CDR3 is TGTGCCAGCAGTGTGTTCAGTAGGAGCTCCTACGAGCAGTACTTC. It is translated as CASSVFSRSSYEQYF.

The chain couples TRBV5-1 to TRBJ2-2; 7 bases fit TRBD1. After removal of 0 bases from V and 2 bases from J, the junction contained 4 bases not matched to a gene. Germline lookup yields CDR1 SGHRS and CDR2 YFSETQ. The CDR3 totals 16 residues. The CDR3 loop is CASSLVQGENTGELFF. CDR3 DNA sequence: TGCGCCAGCAGCTTGGTTCAGGGGGAAAACACCGGGGAGCTGTTTTTT.

The rearrangement links TRBV18 to TRBJ2-5; D might be TRBD1 (6 bases). Germline CDR1 KGHSH, CDR2 LQKENI. The CDR3 length is 14 residues. V gave up 3 bases and J gave up 5 bases, with 13 bases separating them. This CDR3 is CASSPARGEETQYF. As DNA, the CDR3 is TGTGCCAGCTCACCGGCCAGGGGTGAGGAGACCCAGTACTTC.

This clone was seen a single time. This sequence joins TRBV29-1 and TRBJ2-1; TRBD2 matches 13 bases. J lost 10 bases, V lost 5 bases, and 14 bases had no gene match. Germline CDR1 is SQVTM and CDR2 is ANQGSEA. The CDR3 loop spans 16 amino acids. CDR3 region: CSVSPPGLAGVREQFF. CDR3 DNA sequence: TGCAGCGTTTCGCCCCCTGGACTAGCGGGAGTAAGGGAGCAGTTCTTC.

The CDR3 sequence is CASSGTEGAQPQHF. CDR3 coding DNA: TGTGCCAGTAGTGGTACAGAAGGGGCTCAGCCCCAGCATTTT. V is TRBV19 and J is TRBJ1-5; possible D gene TRBD1, 5 bases. The CDR3 is 14 amino acids. V lost 5 bases, J lost 6 bases, and 14 bases lay in between. CDR1 and CDR2 (germline): LNHDA, SQIVND (reference sequence).

This clone was recorded once. The rearrangement links TRBV6-5 to TRBJ1-2; D is undetermined. The V gene's germline CDR1 is MNHEY and CDR2 SVGAGI. The CDR3 length is 14 residues. V was cut by 0 bases and J by 8 bases, with 13 bases left in between. CDR3 nucleotides: TGTGCCAGCAGTTACTCTGAGACATTAGGAGGCTACACCTTC. As protein: CASSYSETLGGYTF.

The chain links TRBV13 to TRBJ2-7; no firm D call. Germline values: CDR1 PRHDT, CDR2 FYEKMQ (reference sequence). This CDR3 region has 11 residues. The V gene lost 1 base and the J gene lost 3 bases, with 1 base spanning the gap. The CDR3 protein is CASSLDYEQYF. The CDR3 coding sequence is TGTGCCAGCAGCTTAGACTACGAGCAGTACTTC.

This clone has just one count. The V and J genes are TRBV11-2 and TRBJ2-2, with 9 bases lining up with TRBD1. Germline V gene sequence: CDR1 SGHAT, CDR2 FQNNGV. The CDR3 loop spans 16 amino acids. The V segment lost 3 bases and the J segment 3 bases; nucleotides outside the gene matches: 5. The CDR3 bases are TGTGCCAGCAGCTTGACCGGGACAGGGCACACCGGGGAGCTGTTTTTT. Its protein product is CASSLTGTGHTGELFF. The entire variable domain, with the rest obtained from reference TRBV11-2 and TRBJ2-2, is as follows: EAGVAQSPRYKIIEKRQSVAFWCNPISGHATLYWYQQILGQGPKLLIQFQNNGVVDDSQLPKDRFSAERLKGVDSTLKIQPAKLEDSAVYLCASSLTGTGHTGELFFGEGSRLTVL.

The chain has TRBV28 and TRBJ2-7, with D possibly matching TRBD1 (6 bases). This CDR3 is built from 14 residues. V dropped 2 bases and J dropped 2 bases, with 10 bases sitting between them. Germline CDR1 and CDR2: MDHEN and SYDVKM. CDR3 region: CASSLKQGPYEQYF. CDR3 nucleotides: TGTGCCAGCAGTTTAAAACAGGGTCCCTACGAGCAGTACTTC.

The CDR3 reads CASSLGANSGNTIYF. For the CDR3, the DNA is TGTGCCAGCAGCTTGGGGGCAAACTCTGGAAACACCATATATTTT. The rearrangement joins TRBV7-9 to TRBJ1-3, with a weak D call TRBD1 (6 bases). The CDR3 loop spans 15 amino acids. The germline CDR1 and CDR2 sequences are SEHNR and FQNEAQ (reference sequence). Trimming stripped 3 bases from V and 0 bases from J, with 9 bases between.

V gene TRBV4-1 combines with J gene TRBJ2-5; weak D call: TRBD1 (6 bases). CDR3 length: 16 residues. Per germline, CDR1 MGHRA and CDR2 YSYEKL. V was clipped by 4 bases and J by 2 bases, with 17 bases between them. As DNA, the CDR3 is TGCGCCAGCAGCCGAGACCACCGGACAGCTCAAGAGACCCAGTACTTC. The encoded protein is CASSRDHRTAQETQYF.

This clone was observed a single time. This sequence joins TRBV27 and TRBJ2-1; D is possibly TRBD1 (5 bases). V shed 8 bases and J shed 5 bases, with 13 bases lying between them. The germline V gene has CDR1 MNHEY and CDR2 SMNVEV (reference sequence). CDR3 size: 13 residues. The CDR3 is CASGRASHNEQFF. The CDR3 DNA sequence: TGTGCCAGCGGCAGGGCGTCCCACAATGAGCAGTTCTTC.

On this clone itself: In the same sample, other DNA sequences code for this CDR3. The rearrangement uses TRBV27 and TRBJ2-1, with TRBD2 matching over 14 bases. CDR3 size: 15 residues. Germline assignment: CDR1 MNHEY and CDR2 SMNVEV (reference sequence). Trimming at V came to 3 bases and at J to 7 bases, leaving 2 bases not matched to a gene. The CDR3 spells CASSLRTSGRNEQFF. In DNA form, the CDR3 reads TGTGCCAGCAGTTTGCGGACTAGCGGGAGGAATGAGCAGTTCTTC.

This clone was recorded only once. The gene calls are TRBV7-9 and TRBJ1-2; no definite D call. V was cut by 3 bases and J by 5 bases, with 10 bases left in between. The CDR3 runs 13 residues. Germline V lookup: CDR1 SEHNR, CDR2 FQNEAQ (reference sequence). CDR3 region: CASSLDGPYGYTF. The DNA of the CDR3 is TGTGCCAGCAGCTTGGACGGACCTTATGGCTACACCTTC.

The chain couples TRBV15 to TRBJ1-5; D is uncertain. The germline CDR1 and CDR2 sequences are LNHNV and YYDKDF (reference sequence). The CDR3 contains 16 residues. V gave up 6 bases and J gave up 1 base, with 16 bases separating them. CDR3 in DNA: TGTGCCACCAGGTATGGCAGGTCCTCGAGCAATCAGCCCCAGCATTTT. Residues: CATRYGRSSSNQPQHF.

This clone occurred a few times. The chain couples TRBV19 to TRBJ1-1; D remains ambiguous. Germline V gives CDR1 LNHDA, CDR2 SQIVND (reference sequence). This CDR3 has 13 residues. V gave up 5 bases and J gave up 5 bases, with 12 bases separating them. This CDR3 reads CASSPPWVTEAFF. In DNA, the CDR3 is TGTGCCAGTAGTCCCCCCTGGGTTACTGAAGCTTTCTTT.

The gene calls are TRBV10-3 and TRBJ1-5; 8 bases are a match to TRBD1. Germline-derived CDR1 and CDR2 are ENHRY and SYGVKD. The junction had 8 bases not matched to a gene; V was cut back by 10 bases and J by 0 bases. This CDR3 contains 15 residues. This CDR3 reads CATGQGDYSNQPQHF. The CDR3 bases are TGTGCCACTGGACAGGGAGACTATAGCAATCAGCCCCAGCATTTT.

This clone was picked up a small number of times. This sample includes further DNA sequences coding for the same CDR3. V and J are TRBV10-3 and TRBJ1-1, with 7 bases identical to TRBD1. Trimming took 0 bases from V and 1 from J; bases not matched to a gene: 2. Germline V gives CDR1 ENHRY, CDR2 SYGVKD. The CDR3 extends over 15 amino acids. The CDR3 is CAISESGTANTEAFF. CDR3 nucleotides: TGTGCCATCAGTGAGTCTGGGACAGCGAACACTGAAGCTTTCTTT.

In nucleotides, the CDR3 is TGTGCCAGCAGCTTCAGCAGGGAGGGCACTAATGAAAAACTGTTTTTT. Translated: CASSFSREGTNEKLFF. The chain couples TRBV7-9 to TRBJ1-4; TRBD1 is a possible D gene (5 bases). V lost 3 bases and J 2 bases, leaving 13 bases between the germline ends. The CDR3 contains 16 residues. Germline CDR1 is SEHNR and CDR2 is FQNEAQ (reference sequence).

The J gene is TRBJ2-1, the V gene TRBV28; maybe TRBD1 (7 bases). The germline CDR1 and CDR2 sequences are MDHEN and SYDVKM. The CDR3 sequence is 17 residues long. The germline V and J ends were trimmed by 6 bases and 4 bases, with 22 bases remaining between them. CDR3 amino acids: CASSRRGIQGGYNEQFF. CDR3 nucleotide sequence: TGTGCCAGCAGCCGGAGGGGCATTCAGGGGGGATACAATGAGCAGTTCTTC.

This clone turned up a few times. This chain uses TRBV9 with TRBJ1-1; 8 bases are shared with TRBD1. The CDR3 is made up of 15 amino acids. Germline CDR1 reads SGDLS; CDR2 reads YYNGEE. With 0 bases clipped from V and 5 bases from J, the junction kept 6 bases outside the gene matches. CDR3 sequence reads: CASSVGRQGSTEAFF. The CDR3 DNA follows: TGTGCCAGCAGCGTAGGGAGACAGGGGAGTACTGAAGCTTTCTTT. The variable domain in full, completed from reference TRBV9 and TRBJ1-1, reads DSGVTQTPKHLITATGQRVTLRCSPRSGDLSVYWYQQSLDQGLQFLIQYYNGEERAKGNILERFSAQQFPDLHSELNLSSLELGDSALYFCASSVGRQGSTEAFFGQGTRLTVV.

The chain recombines TRBV4-1 with TRBJ2-2, with 7 bases that match TRBD1. The CDR3 is made up of 15 amino acids. The junction had 9 bases not matched to a gene; V was cut back by 7 bases and J by 4 bases. The germline V gene encodes CDR1 MGHRA and CDR2 YSYEKL. CDR3 sequence reads: CASNPTGSATGELFF. The DNA for the CDR3 is TGCGCCAGCAACCCGACAGGGAGCGCCACCGGGGAGCTGTTTTTT.

This chain joins TRBV19 and TRBJ1-2; no clear D gene. This CDR3 has 13 residues. The ends were cut back, 5 bases at V and 3 bases at J, with 10 bases in the middle. From germline, CDR1 is LNHDA and CDR2 SQIVND (reference sequence). CDR3 nucleotides: TGTGCCAGTAGTCCTTACGGGGACTATGGCTACACCTTC. Encoded protein: CASSPYGDYGYTF. The full variable domain, with the rest looked up from reference TRBV19 and TRBJ1-2, is DGGITQSPKYLFRKEGQNVTLSCEQNLNHDAMYWYRQDPGQGLRLIYYSQIVNDFQKGDIAEGYSVSREKKESFPLTVTSAQKNPTAFYLCASSPYGDYGYTFGSGTRLTVV.

The chain carries TRBV27 and TRBJ1-5, with no clear D. Deletions cut 3 bases from V and 7 bases from J, with 13 bases between. CDR1 and CDR2 from the germline V gene are MNHEY and SMNVEV (reference sequence). This CDR3 has 14 residues. CDR3 residues: CASSFVGGSQPQHF. CDR3 sequence (DNA): TGTGCCAGCAGTTTTGTCGGCGGGAGCCAGCCCCAGCATTTT.

This rearrangement joins TRBV5-1 to TRBJ2-1; perhaps TRBD2 as D (6 bases). Germline V gene data show CDR1 as SGHRS and CDR2 as YFSETQ. This CDR3 has 15 amino acids. The V and J ends lost 4 bases and 7 bases respectively, with 18 bases between them. CDR3 bases: TGCGCCAGCAGCGCAAGCGGGCCCCTCGGGAATGAGCAGTTCTTC. Its protein is CASSASGPLGNEQFF.